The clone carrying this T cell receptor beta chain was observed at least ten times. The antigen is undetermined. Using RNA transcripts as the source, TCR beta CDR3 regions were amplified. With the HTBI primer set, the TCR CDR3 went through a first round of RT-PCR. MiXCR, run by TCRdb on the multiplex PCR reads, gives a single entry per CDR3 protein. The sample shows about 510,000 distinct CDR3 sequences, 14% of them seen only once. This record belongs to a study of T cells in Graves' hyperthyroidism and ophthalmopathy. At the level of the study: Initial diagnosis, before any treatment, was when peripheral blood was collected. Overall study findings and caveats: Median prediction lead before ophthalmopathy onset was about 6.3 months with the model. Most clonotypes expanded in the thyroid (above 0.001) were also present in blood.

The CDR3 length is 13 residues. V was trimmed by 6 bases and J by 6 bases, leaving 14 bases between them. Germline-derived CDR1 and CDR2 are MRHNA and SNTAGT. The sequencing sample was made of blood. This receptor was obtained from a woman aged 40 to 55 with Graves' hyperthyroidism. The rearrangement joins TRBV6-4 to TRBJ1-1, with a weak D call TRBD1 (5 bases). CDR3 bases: TGTGCCAGCAGGGGTCTGGGGCAGTCTGAAGCTTTCTTT. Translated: CASRGLGQSEAFF.